This TCR beta chain was sequenced in a study of cytomegalovirus exposure and HLA in healthy donors (dated by TCRdb to the late 2010s). For context, the study as a whole: An earlier analysis of 587 of the donors reported roughly 270 Gb of sequence data and 117 million unique TCR beta sequences from roughly 200 million T cells. Using immunosequencing, the study profiled T cell repertoires from fewer than 700 subjects and related those repertoires to cytomegalovirus serostatus. On average, about 200,000 unique TCR beta nucleotide sequences were sequenced per donor among a few hundred genotyped donors of the cohort, with 15% to 20% of those sequences being non-productive. A few DR-DQ haplotypes were treated as single units for association and clustering because of strong linkage in the cohort. Besides the first cohort of some 670 subjects, a separate validation cohort made up of some 110 different subjects was used. A later genetic analysis took genome-wide SNP genotypes for about 65% of the roughly 670 donors and used that subset as a discovery cohort. To predict cytomegalovirus infection status, the study combined high-throughput TCR immunosequencing, statistical association of individual TCRs with disease status, and machine learning. A later analysis re-analyzed previously published TCR beta repertoires from hundreds of donors and added high-resolution HLA genotyping to study TCR occurrence patterns. Of the roughly 400 genotyped donors, 81% were placed in the genetic ancestry cluster associated with self-reported Caucasian donors. To decide whether each TCR beta V gene segment behaved as functional or pseudogenic, an earlier analysis of several hundred of the donors relied on high-throughput TCR beta sequencing. The study aimed to test whether cataloging public T cell receptors could reveal signatures of past pathogen exposure. HLA typing covered class I and class II loci at four-digit resolution. The number of donors typed differed by locus, with 629-630 for A, B, C, DRB1 and DQB1, approximately 500 for DQA1, nearly 610 for DPA1, and some 440 for DPB1. An early release that covered 500 to 800 HLA-typed donors contained 300 to 350 gigabases of sequencing data and about 93 million unique TCR sequences. In the later analysis, no new phenotypic data were used to find candidate immune exposures; instead, reliance was placed on TCR beta sequences and their occurrence across donors. Donor age, sex, ethnicity and CMV serostatus were collected together with the repertoire data. Every repertoire in the discovery cohort had been generated on one and the same sequencing platform.

For this clone: The antigen it recognizes is unknown. It has no much larger one-base neighbor in the sample; base qualities were not kept.

Findings and caveats that apply to the study as a whole: In an earlier analysis of fewer than 700 of the donors, most TCR beta V segments appeared in productive rearrangements about 87% or about 30% of the time, broadly matching IMGT annotations. Linkage disequilibrium might explain the correlated functional status among segregating V segments, but an unknown experimental factor could not be ruled out. Because counts were too low, about 18 rarely observed V segments, including chromosome 9 orphons, were left out of the earlier analysis of over 550 of the donors. HLA typing was unavailable for some donors at each locus, so association tests used only the typed subset. Specific HLA alleles were associated with more than 15,000 TCR beta sequences at a false discovery rate of 0.05 in a later analysis. The presence/absence analyses assumed that sequencing depth was roughly uniform across donors, and that assumption may not be true. The classifier was reported to diagnose cytomegalovirus status with high specificity and sensitivity in both the original and validation cohorts. In a later analysis, TCR association rates were found to vary across HLA loci, with the most associated TCRs seen for DRB1 alleles and the fewest for HLA-C alleles. CMV serostatus was the only immune exposure information available for the cohort. A later genetic analysis associated a missense DCLRE1C variant with V-gene and J-gene trimming of TCR beta chains, and an independent cohort replicated the association. A further reported finding was that TCR beta sequences accurately predicted the HLA-A and HLA-B alleles for most subjects in the first cohort. The cohort was sequenced for TCR beta chains only, and without alpha or paired-chain data the features that could be detected were limited. Compared with the roughly 670-donor mean, donors in an Asian-associated ancestry cluster had fewer N-insertions in productive TCRs, according to a later genetic analysis. In a later analysis, HLA-associated TCR beta chains showed more clonal expansion and lower generation probabilities than non-associated chains that were equally common. A later analysis reported that several top co-occurrence clusters appeared linked to parvovirus B19, influenza, CMV and Epstein-Barr virus. When HLA alleles, especially DR and DQ, strongly co-occurred, attributing TCR associations to individual alleles was difficult. Three of the identified cytomegalovirus-associated TCR beta chains were confirmed in vitro to be specific for cytomegalovirus antigens. A cluster of highly shared sequence variants was judged likely to represent a technical artifact of the sequencing pipeline. Most TCR sequences were seen in very few donors, while some public TCRs were found in many individuals. A total of some 180 TCR beta chains were listed by the study as associated with cytomegalovirus. According to a later analysis, most CMV-associated TCR beta chains appeared to be HLA-restricted, and the HLA associations seemed to be driven largely by CMV exposure. The authors suggested that the approach could potentially be extended to other disease states and immunological phenotypes.

The library was made by the immunoSEQ multiplex PCR assay. For the multiplex PCR, a mixture combining 60 forward primers for TCR Vbeta segments and 13 reverse primers for TCR Jbeta segments was used. The CDR3 region of rearranged TCR beta genes was amplified from genomic DNA with a multiplex PCR assay. The amplified TCR beta libraries were sequenced on the Illumina HiSeq System as 87-base-pair reads. Turning to the authors' computational methods: A later analysis tallied 75 million to 95 million unique TCR beta chains across the 700 or so repertoires, and some 10 million of those chains were shared by two or more donors. To remove PCR and sequencing errors, raw reads were error-corrected and collapsed into unique sequences using a nearest-neighbor algorithm that merged closely related sequences. CDR3 sequences were aligned to IMGT reference sequences to assign V, D and J gene segments. For a sequence to be retained, a match of at least six nucleotides was required to both a V gene segment and a J gene segment. A rearrangement was called productive if the CDR3 had no stop codons and remained in frame with V and J, and every other rearrangement was called non-productive. CDR3 was defined by IMGT convention, running from the second conserved V-encoded cysteine to the conserved J-encoded phenylalanine. The earlier analysis of fewer than 750 of the donors excluded sequences that lacked an unambiguous match to a single V gene segment. In an earlier analysis of several hundred of the donors, V segments were called functional above 56.7% productive rearrangements and were called segregating when the between-donor standard deviation exceeded 5%. A statistical classification framework was built for diagnosing cytomegalovirus status from the catalog of TCR beta chain sequences. V and J gene assignment, in a later analysis, came from comparing TCR nucleotide sequences with IMGT/GENE-DB human TR gene sequences. The TCRdist pipeline was used in a later analysis to assign CDR3 sequences and most-parsimonious VDJ recombination scenarios. In a later analysis, each TCR beta chain was defined by its CDR3 amino acid sequence together with its V-gene family, and reads lacking a unique V-gene family were excluded. As a way to deal with suspected cross-contamination and a sequencing artifact, a later analysis dropped 500 to 700 nucleotide sequences that were highly shared and had low generation probability. For each public chain, a later analysis derived a clonal expansion index from normalized ranks of inferred template counts within each repertoire. A later analysis computed generation probabilities with a VDJ recombination model fitted to out-of-frame rearrangements, and checked the results against IGoR. Hypergeometric tests were used in a later analysis to score TCR-TCR, TCR-HLA and TCR-CMV co-occurrence, with a repertoire-size bias correction applied to the TCR pairs. In a later analysis, false discovery rates were estimated by permuting HLA or CMV assignments 20 times. In a later analysis, co-occurring TCRs were grouped using DBSCAN, and TCRdist sequence similarity was added for clustering within HLA-allele-positive subsets. Co-occurrence clustering excluded repertoires with fewer than 30,000 or more than 120,000 public chains, plus five with anomalous nucleotide sharing. TCRdb limited this immuneACCESS table to in-frame rearrangements with V and J called. A share of clones is missing; checked studies link under half to unresolved V genes, and the rest is unexplained. The V and J calls and the clone size are those of that table, but D and trimming were determined from the DNA. This sample has about 120,000 clones in its table, and 50% to 70% of those were observed once. 7.5% to 9.5% of the sample comes from the top ten.

In total, over 600 healthy bone marrow donors made up the cohort. At the time of sampling, every cohort member was nominally healthy, though immune exposures that went unrecorded were likely present. The donor tested CMV seropositive, placing the donor among the roughly 300 seropositive members of the cohort. Each donor provided a peripheral blood sample, and peripheral blood mononuclear cells were used for TCR beta sequencing. The Qiagen DNeasy Blood Extraction Kit was used to extract genomic DNA from the blood cell samples. This sequence originates from a woman aged 40 to 50 in good health and CMV-seropositive. Sequenced: PBMCs.

The sequence in DNA is TGTGCCAGCAACAGAGGGCTAACTAACACCGGGGAGCTGTTTTTT. It is translated as CASNRGLTNTGELFF. The chain joins TRBV28 to TRBJ2-2; a tentative D call is TRBD2 (5 bases match). From the cysteine up to the phenylalanine, the CDR3 has a length of 15 residues. Left in the record is the CDR3 DNA by itself, 45 bases read in frame from the first base. V is pared back by 7 bases and J by 2 bases, with 14 bases lying between the germline termini. Looking up the germline V gene yields CDR1 MDHEN and CDR2 SYDVKM.